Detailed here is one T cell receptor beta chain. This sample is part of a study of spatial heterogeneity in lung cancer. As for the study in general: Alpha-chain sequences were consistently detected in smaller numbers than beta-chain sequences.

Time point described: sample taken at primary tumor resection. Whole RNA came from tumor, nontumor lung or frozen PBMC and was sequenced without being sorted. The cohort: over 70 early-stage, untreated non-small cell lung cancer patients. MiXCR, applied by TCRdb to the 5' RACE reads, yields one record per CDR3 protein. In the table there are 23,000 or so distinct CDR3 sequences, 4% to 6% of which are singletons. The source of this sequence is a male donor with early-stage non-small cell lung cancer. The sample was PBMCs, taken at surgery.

The CDR3 bases are TGTGCCAGCTCACAACTAGGGACAGCCTCCTACGAGCAGTACTTC. This translates into CASSQLGTASYEQYF. J is TRBJ2-7 and V is TRBV18; 7 nucleotides agree with TRBD1. The germline V gene has CDR1 KGHSH and CDR2 LQKENI. This CDR3 has 15 residues. The V and J ends lost 4 bases and 0 bases, in that order; junction bases with no gene match: 6.